Listed here are 9 T cell receptor beta chains from one sample, sequenced in a study of tumor-infiltrating lymphocytes in primary liver carcinoma. The source of the blood RNA was unsorted whole blood, and germline DNA was extracted as well. A constant-region primer served to make TCR beta cDNA from about 530 ng total RNA. Researchers made the TCR beta libraries by running three nested multiplex PCR rounds with slightly modified ARM-PCR. Rounds one and two of PCR, each of 10 cycles, were primed with TRBV1-TRBV30 forward primers and a C-beta reverse primer. MiXCR, run by TCRdb on the multiplex PCR reads, gives a single entry per CDR3 protein. The sample has about 330,000 distinct CDR3 sequences, 65% seen once; the top ten hold about 6.5%. What was sequenced was peripheral blood. The source of these receptors is a middle-aged man with primary liver carcinoma and hepatitis B virus infection.

This clonotype was recorded a few times. The chain is built from TRBV7-9 and TRBJ2-7; D is possibly TRBD1 or TRBD2 (5 bases each). The V and J ends lost 3 bases and 2 bases respectively, with 11 bases between them. CDR1 SEHNR and CDR2 FQNEAQ come from the germline V gene (reference sequence). This CDR3 comprises 14 residues. The CDR3 region has the DNA TGTGCCAGCAGCTTTGACGGGACGGCCTACGAGCAGTACTTC. Translating gives CASSFDGTAYEQYF. Looking up the rest from reference TRBV7-9 and TRBJ2-7 gives the full variable domain: DTGVSQNPRHKITKRGQNVTFRCDPISEHNRLYWYRQTLGQGPEFLTYFQNEAQLEKSRLLSDRFSAERPKGSFSTLEIQRTEQGDSAMYLCASSFDGTAYEQYFGPGTRLTVT.

Concerning this clonotype: The junction departs from germline at one end; a sequencing error may be responsible. The genes are TRBV5-1 and TRBJ1-1, with 7 bases fitting TRBD1. Germline V lookup: CDR1 SGHRS, CDR2 YFSETQ. This CDR3 spans 14 amino acids. The chain's CDR3 is CASTATGTNTGAFF. The CDR3 DNA reads as TGCGCCAGCACCGCGACAGGGACGAACACTGGAGCTTTCTTT.

This clonotype was seen repeatedly, ten times or more. The chain has TRBV6-2 or TRBV6-3 and TRBJ2-1, with D perhaps matching TRBD2 (7 bases). Trimming removed 5 bases from V and 8 bases from J, with 16 bases in between. Germline CDR1 reads MNHEY; CDR2 reads SVGEGT. This CDR3 contains 14 residues. The CDR3 loop is CASSPRLGGDEQFF. Here the CDR3 DNA reads TGTGCCAGCAGTCCGAGACTAGGGGGGGATGAGCAGTTCTTC.

The chain is built from TRBV5-4 and TRBJ1-1; 9 nucleotides match TRBD1. The V segment lost 4 bases and the J segment 11 bases; nucleotides outside the gene matches: 9. This CDR3 comprises 13 residues. Germline V gene lookup returns CDR1 SGHNT and CDR2 YYREEE (reference sequence). The CDR3 nucleotides read TGTGCCAGCAGCCCCCGGGACAGGGTAGGCGCTTTCTTT. Encoded protein: CASSPRDRVGAFF. Full variable domain (remainder filled in from reference TRBV5-4 and TRBJ1-1): ETGVTQSPTHLIKTRGQQVTLRCSSQSGHNTVSWYQQALGQGPQFIFQYYREEENGRGNFPPRFSGLQFPNYSSELNVNALELDDSALYLCASSPRDRVGAFFGQGTRLTVV.

This chain joins TRBV4-2 and TRBJ2-5; TRBD2 aligns across 11 bases. Germline lookup yields CDR1 LGHNA and CDR2 YNFKEQ. This CDR3 is built from 14 residues. DNA for the CDR3: TGTACCAACAGCGTGGGACTAGCGGTCGAGACCCAGTACTTC. It translates to CTNSVGLAVETQYF.

Ten or more counts support this clonotype. DNA of the CDR3: TGCAGCGTTGGGGAAAGGTTTGAGCAGTACTTC. Translation: CSVGERFEQYF. This chain connects TRBV29-1 to TRBJ2-7; no clear D. CDR1 is SQVTM, CDR2 ANQGSEA, per germline. The CDR3 length is 11 residues. With 4 bases removed from V and 7 bases from J, the gap between germline ends came to 11 bases.

This clonotype was observed a single time. J is TRBJ2-7 and V is TRBV20-1, with 8 bases aligning to TRBD1. V lost 1 base, J lost 4 bases, and 6 bases stayed unmatched. The CDR3 is 14 amino acids. The germline V gene encodes CDR1 DFQATT and CDR2 SNEGSKA (reference sequence). This chain's CDR3 is CSARAPQGAYEQYF. CDR3 in DNA: TGCAGTGCTAGAGCCCCCCAGGGGGCGTACGAGCAGTACTTC.

Turning to this clonotype: A much larger clone differs from this one at a single base, so this may be a read error. The J gene is TRBJ1-5, the V gene TRBV6-6; TRBD1 agrees at 9 bases. Trimming took 2 bases from V and 4 from J; bases not matched to a gene: 3. CDR3 length: 15 amino acids. The V gene's germline CDR1 is MNHNY and CDR2 SVGAGI (reference sequence). Written as DNA, the CDR3 is TGTGCCAGCAGTTACGAGGGACAGGGTAATCAGCCCCAGCATTTT. Translating gives CASSYEGQGNQPQHF.

To note about this clonotype: Likely a read error: the CDR3 ends without its conserved phenylalanine or tryptophan. CDR3 in amino acids: CASSASGTRHEQYL. The DNA for the CDR3 is TGTGCCAGCAGTGCTTCCGGGACTAGACACGAGCAGTACCTC. The V and J genes are TRBV6-2 or TRBV6-3 and TRBJ2-7, with 8 bases that match TRBD2. Germline V gene sequence: CDR1 MNHEY, CDR2 SVGEGT. The CDR3 is 14 residues long. The V segment lost 5 bases and the J segment 5 bases; nucleotides outside the gene matches: 8.